This T cell receptor beta chain came from a study of OX40 agonist ivuxolimab in advanced cancers. Study-level information: The dose of intravenous ivuxolimab that patients received every 2 weeks ranged from 0.01 to 10 mg/kg.

Trimming removed 1 base from V and 2 bases from J, with 13 bases in between. Germline lookup yields CDR1 SGHVS and CDR2 FNYEAQ. The CDR3 has 16 residues. Assay used: immunoSEQ multiplex PCR; TCRdb lists only in-frame clones, some missing. The top ten clones hold about 10% of a sample with around 74,000 clones, 85% to 95% of them seen once. Overall study results and limits: Researchers did not determine the expanded peripheral T cells' antigen specificity. Dose levels from 0.1 to 3.0 mg/kg saw CD4+ and CD8+ blood T cells expand clonally by week 6. Those patients achieving a partial response at 0.1-3.0 mg/kg showed among the lowest clonal expansion.

About this clone: What it binds is unknown.

This TCR was sampled from an adult with an advanced solid tumor such as melanoma, head and neck, liver or kidney cancer. The V and J genes are TRBV7-6 and TRBJ2-3; TRBD1 or TRBD2 may be the D gene (5 bases each). Sequencing was performed on CD4+ or CD8+ T cells sorted from blood, taken in a trial of the OX40 agonist ivuxolimab. CDR3 bases: TGTGCCAGCAGCTTAGAACCCCGGGGCTACACAGATACGCAGTATTTT. Translating it yields CASSLEPRGYTDTQYF.